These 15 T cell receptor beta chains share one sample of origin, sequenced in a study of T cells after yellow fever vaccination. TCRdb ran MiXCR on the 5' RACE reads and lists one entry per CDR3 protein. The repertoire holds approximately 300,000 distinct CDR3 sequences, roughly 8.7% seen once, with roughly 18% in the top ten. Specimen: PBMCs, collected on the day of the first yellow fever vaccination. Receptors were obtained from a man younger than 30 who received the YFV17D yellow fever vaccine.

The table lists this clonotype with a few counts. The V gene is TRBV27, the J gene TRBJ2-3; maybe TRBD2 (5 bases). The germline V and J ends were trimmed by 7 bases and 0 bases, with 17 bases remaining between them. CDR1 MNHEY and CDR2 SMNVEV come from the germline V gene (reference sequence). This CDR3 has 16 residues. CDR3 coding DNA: TGTGCCAGCACCCCGCGGAGCGGACCTAGCACAGATACGCAGTATTTT. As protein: CASTPRSGPSTDTQYF.

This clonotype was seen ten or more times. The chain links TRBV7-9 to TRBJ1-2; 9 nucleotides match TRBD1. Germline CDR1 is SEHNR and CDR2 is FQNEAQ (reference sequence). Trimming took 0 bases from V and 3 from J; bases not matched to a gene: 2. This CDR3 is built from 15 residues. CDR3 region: CASSLAGTGHYGYTF. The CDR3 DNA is TGTGCCAGCAGCTTAGCGGGGACAGGGCACTATGGCTACACCTTC.

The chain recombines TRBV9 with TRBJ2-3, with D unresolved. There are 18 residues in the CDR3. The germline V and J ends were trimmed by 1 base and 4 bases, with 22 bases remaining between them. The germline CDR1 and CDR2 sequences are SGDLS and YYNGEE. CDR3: CASSVPRNGSNWSDTQYF. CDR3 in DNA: TGTGCCAGCAGCGTACCCAGGAATGGCAGTAATTGGTCAGATACGCAGTATTTT.

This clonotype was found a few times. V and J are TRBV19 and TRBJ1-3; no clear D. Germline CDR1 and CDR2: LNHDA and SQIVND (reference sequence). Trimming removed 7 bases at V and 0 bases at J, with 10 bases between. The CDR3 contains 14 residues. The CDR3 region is CASKSSVSGNTIYF. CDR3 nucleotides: TGTGCCAGTAAGAGCAGCGTCTCTGGAAACACCATATATTTT.

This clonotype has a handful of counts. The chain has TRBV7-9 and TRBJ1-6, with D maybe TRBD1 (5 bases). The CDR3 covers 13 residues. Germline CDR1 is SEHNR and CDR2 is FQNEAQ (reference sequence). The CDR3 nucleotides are TGTGCGAGCGAAAGGGGCAGTGGATCACCCCTCCACTTT. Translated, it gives CASERGSGSPLHF.

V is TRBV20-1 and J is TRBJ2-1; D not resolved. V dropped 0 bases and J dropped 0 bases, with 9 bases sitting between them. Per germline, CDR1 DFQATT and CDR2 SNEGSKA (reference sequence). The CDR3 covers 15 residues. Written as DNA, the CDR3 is TGCAGTGCTAGAGATCTGGGGATCTCCTACAATGAGCAGTTCTTC. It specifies CSARDLGISYNEQFF.

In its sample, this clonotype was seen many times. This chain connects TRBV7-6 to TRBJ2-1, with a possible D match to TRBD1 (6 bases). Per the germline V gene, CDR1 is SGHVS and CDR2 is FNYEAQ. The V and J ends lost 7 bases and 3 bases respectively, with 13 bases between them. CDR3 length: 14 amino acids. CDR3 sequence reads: CASTTGLGYNEQFF. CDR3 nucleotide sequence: TGTGCCAGCACCACAGGGCTAGGCTACAATGAGCAGTTCTTC.

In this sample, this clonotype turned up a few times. CDR3 DNA sequence: TGCGCCAGCAGCCAAGATGTGGTGGGGCTAGCGGGGGTCACAGATACGCAGTATTTT. Protein product: CASSQDVVGLAGVTDTQYF. The V call is TRBV4-3, the J call TRBJ2-3, with 10 bases that match TRBD2. The CDR3 extends over 19 amino acids. J was trimmed by 2 bases and V by 0 bases; bases with no gene match: 11. Germline V gene data show CDR1 as LGHNA and CDR2 as YSLEER.

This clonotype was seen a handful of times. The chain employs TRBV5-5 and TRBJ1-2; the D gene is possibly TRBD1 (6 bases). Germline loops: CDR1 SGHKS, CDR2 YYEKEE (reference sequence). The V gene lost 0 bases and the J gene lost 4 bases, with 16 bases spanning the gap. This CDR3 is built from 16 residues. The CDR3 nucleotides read TGTGCCAGCAGCTTGGTCGGAGGGGGGGAGACCTATGGCTACACCTTC. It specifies CASSLVGGGETYGYTF.

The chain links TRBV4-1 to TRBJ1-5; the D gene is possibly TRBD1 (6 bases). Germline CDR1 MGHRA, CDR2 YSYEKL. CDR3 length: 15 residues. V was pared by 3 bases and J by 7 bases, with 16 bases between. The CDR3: CASSHLGHEIQPQHF. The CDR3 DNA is TGCGCCAGCAGCCACCTGGGACACGAGATACAGCCCCAGCATTTT.

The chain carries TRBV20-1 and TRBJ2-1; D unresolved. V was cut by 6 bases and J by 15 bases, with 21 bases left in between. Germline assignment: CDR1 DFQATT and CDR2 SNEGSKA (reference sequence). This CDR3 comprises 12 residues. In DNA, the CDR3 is TGCAGTGCATCCCAGTCCGTGGGCCCGTGGTTCTTC. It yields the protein CSASQSVGPWFF.

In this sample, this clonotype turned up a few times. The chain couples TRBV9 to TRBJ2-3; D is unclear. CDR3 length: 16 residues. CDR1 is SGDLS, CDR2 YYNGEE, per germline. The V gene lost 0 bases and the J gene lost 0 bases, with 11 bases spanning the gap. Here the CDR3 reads CASSVGSASSTDTQYF. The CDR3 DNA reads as TGTGCCAGCAGCGTAGGGTCAGCCTCTAGCACAGATACGCAGTATTTT.

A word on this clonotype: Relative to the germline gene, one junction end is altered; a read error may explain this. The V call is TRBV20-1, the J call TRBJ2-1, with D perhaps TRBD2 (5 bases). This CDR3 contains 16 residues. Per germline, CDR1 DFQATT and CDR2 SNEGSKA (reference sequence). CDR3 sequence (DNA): TGCTGTGCTAGACGGCCCGGGGTCCAAACCTACAATGAGCAGTTCTTC. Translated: CCARRPGVQTYNEQFF.

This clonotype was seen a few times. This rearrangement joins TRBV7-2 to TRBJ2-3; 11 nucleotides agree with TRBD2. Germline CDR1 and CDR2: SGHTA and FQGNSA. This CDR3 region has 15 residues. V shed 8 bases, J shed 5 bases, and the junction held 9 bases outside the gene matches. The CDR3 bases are TGTGCCAGCTTTCTTAGCGGGGGGGTTTTAGATACGCAGTATTTT. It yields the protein CASFLSGGVLDTQYF.

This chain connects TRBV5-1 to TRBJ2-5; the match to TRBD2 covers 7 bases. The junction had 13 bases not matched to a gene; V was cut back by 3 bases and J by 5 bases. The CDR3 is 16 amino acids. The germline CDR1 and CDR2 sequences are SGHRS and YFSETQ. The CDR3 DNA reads TGCGCCAGCAGCTGGAATGTCGGACTAGTGAGGGAGACCCAGTACTTC. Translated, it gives CASSWNVGLVRETQYF.